Listed below are T cell receptor beta chains from one sample, sequenced in a study of neurological immune-mediated disorders. TCRdb reprocessed the 5' RACE reads with MiXCR, giving one entry per CDR3 protein. The sample shows 50,000 or so distinct CDR3 sequences, around 4% of them seen only once. Sequenced material: PBMCs. Source of these receptors: a man aged 55 to 70 with multiple sclerosis. Each CDR3 is given with its conserved first and last residue. D genes are given only for firm matches. A row's size may be missing; if present it is once, few, many or a size class.

d_gene,abundance,v_gene,j_gene,CDR3aa,CDR3nt
.,many,TRBV2,TRBJ2-7,CASGSGRSPYEQYF,TGTGCCAGCGGGTCAGGTCGTTCCCCCTACGAGCAGTACTTC
TRBD2,.,TRBV7-3,TRBJ2-3,CASSLMAGGATDTQYF,TGTGCCAGCAGCTTAATGGCGGGGGGGGCCACAGATACGCAGTATTTT
.,many,TRBV9,TRBJ1-2,CASSVGGEANYGYTF,TGTGCCAGCAGCGTAGGGGGGGAGGCTAACTATGGCTACACCTTC
TRBD2,many,TRBV7-2,TRBJ2-5,CASTILSGTRKETQYF,TGTGCCAGCACCATACTATCTGGGACTAGGAAAGAGACCCAGTACTTC
TRBD2,.,TRBV7-2,TRBJ2-7,CASSFQLRLAGEEQYF,TGTGCCAGCAGTTTCCAACTGCGACTAGCGGGAGAAGAGCAGTACTTC
TRBD2,many,TRBV12-3/TRBV12-4,TRBJ2-1,CASSLGGETSGEFF,TGTGCCAGCAGTTTGGGGGGGGAGACTAGCGGCGAGTTCTTC
.,many,TRBV20-1,TRBJ1-2,CSARDPSTANYGYTF,TGCAGTGCTAGAGATCCCTCGACAGCTAACTATGGCTACACCTTC
.,many,TRBV11-2,TRBJ1-1,CASSSVAEAFF,TGTGCCAGCAGCTCCGTCGCTGAAGCTTTCTTT
TRBD2,many,TRBV7-9,TRBJ2-1,CASSLDGGYNEQFF,TGTGCCAGCAGCTTAGACGGGGGGTACAATGAGCAGTTCTTC
.,many,TRBV12-3/TRBV12-4,TRBJ1-1,CASTQTSGDTEAFF,TGTGCCAGCACCCAAACATCAGGGGACACTGAAGCTTTCTTT
.,many,TRBV4-2,TRBJ1-2,CASSQELQNYGYTF,TGTGCCAGCAGCCAAGAATTGCAGAACTATGGCTACACCTTC
.,many,TRBV5-1,TRBJ2-1,CASSLYRPDNEQFF,TGCGCCAGCAGCTTGTACAGGCCCGACAATGAGCAGTTCTTC